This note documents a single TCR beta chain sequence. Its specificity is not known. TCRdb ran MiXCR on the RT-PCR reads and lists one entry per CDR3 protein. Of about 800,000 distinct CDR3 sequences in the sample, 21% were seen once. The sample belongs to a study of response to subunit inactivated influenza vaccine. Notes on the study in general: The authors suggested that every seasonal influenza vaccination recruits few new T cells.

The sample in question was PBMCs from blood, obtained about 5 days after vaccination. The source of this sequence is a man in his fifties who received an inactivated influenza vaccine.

The CDR3: CASRAGTGGSGYTF. The CDR3 DNA sequence: TGTGCCAGCAGAGCCGGGACAGGGGGCTCTGGCTACACCTTC. The V and J genes are TRBV12-3 or TRBV12-4 and TRBJ1-2; 12 bases align to TRBD1. This CDR3 contains 14 residues. Unmatched junction bases numbered 6, after V lost 6 bases and J lost 7 bases.